This T cell receptor beta chain was recovered during a study of T cell responses to AZD1222 COVID-19 vaccine. Germline trimming cut 6 bases from V and 0 bases from J; bases unmatched to any gene: 9. The CDR3 runs 17 residues. Germline CDR1 is SGHRS and CDR2 is YFSETQ. The study, taken as a whole, reports: As reported, nearly half of all spike-specific TCRs target variant regions that are unmutated.

TCRdb's table, derived via immunoSEQ multiplex PCR, lists solely in-frame clones and lacks some. The sample yields fewer than 35,000 clones, roughly nine tenths seen once. Note on this clone: Its antigen is currently unknown.

Sequences were derived from peripheral blood, sampled on day 0 of AZD1222 vaccination. This chain uses TRBV5-1 with TRBJ2-6, with TRBD1 matching over 7 bases. The clonotype was recovered from an adult in good health. As DNA, the CDR3 is TGCGCCAGCACGCATCGACAGGGCCTCTCTGGGGCCAACGTCCTGACTTTC. It encodes CASTHRQGLSGANVLTF.